This TCR beta chain was sequenced during a study of T cells in Graves' hyperthyroidism and ophthalmopathy. General observations from the study: Most thyroid clonotypes that were expanded above 0.001 also turned up in blood.

This clonotype was seen only a few times. Its cognate antigen is unknown. Amplification targeted TCR beta CDR3 regions from RNA transcripts. A first-round RT-PCR of the TCR CDR3 used the HTBI primer set. TCRdb re-analysed the multiplex PCR reads in MiXCR, keeping a single row per CDR3 protein. Of some 440,000 distinct CDR3 sequences listed, 15% to 19% are singletons. The CDR3 runs to 15 residues. CDR1 is MNHNS and CDR2 is SASEGT in the germline V gene. V dropped 5 bases and J dropped 7 bases, with 15 bases sitting between them. This chain links TRBV6-1 with TRBJ1-6; perhaps TRBD1 as D (6 bases). The sequence came from a woman aged 18-30 years with Graves' hyperthyroidism. Sequencing was carried out using blood. Written as DNA, the CDR3 is TGTGCCAGCAGTTTGGGGAGGGGGTTGAATTCACCCCTCCACTTT. Translated, it gives CASSLGRGLNSPLHF.